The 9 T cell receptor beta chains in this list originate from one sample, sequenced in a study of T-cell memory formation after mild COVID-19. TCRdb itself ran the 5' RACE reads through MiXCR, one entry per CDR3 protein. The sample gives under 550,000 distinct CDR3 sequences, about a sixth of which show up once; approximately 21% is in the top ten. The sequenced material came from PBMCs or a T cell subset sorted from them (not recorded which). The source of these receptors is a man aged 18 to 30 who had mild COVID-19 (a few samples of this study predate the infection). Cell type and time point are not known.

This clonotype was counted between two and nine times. The CDR3 sequence: CASSQDPRGRFYGYTF. CDR3 nucleotide sequence: TGCGCCAGCAGCCAAGACCCCAGGGGGCGCTTCTATGGCTACACCTTC. This chain connects TRBV4-1 to TRBJ1-2; TRBD1 matches 8 bases. V trimming: 0 bases; J trimming: 4 bases; junction bases outside the gene matches: 7. Per germline, CDR1 MGHRA and CDR2 YSYEKL. The CDR3 totals 16 residues.

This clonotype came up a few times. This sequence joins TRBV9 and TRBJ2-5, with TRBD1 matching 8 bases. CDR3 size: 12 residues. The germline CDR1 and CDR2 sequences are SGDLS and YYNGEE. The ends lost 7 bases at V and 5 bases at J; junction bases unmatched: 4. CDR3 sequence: CASEDRDETQYF. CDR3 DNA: TGTGCCAGCGAGGACAGGGACGAGACCCAGTACTTC.

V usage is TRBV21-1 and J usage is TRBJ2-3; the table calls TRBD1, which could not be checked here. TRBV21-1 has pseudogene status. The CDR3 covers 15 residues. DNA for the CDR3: TGTGCCAGCAGCCAGGGGAACAGGGGCCCAGATACGCAGTATTTT. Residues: CASSQGNRGPDTQYF.

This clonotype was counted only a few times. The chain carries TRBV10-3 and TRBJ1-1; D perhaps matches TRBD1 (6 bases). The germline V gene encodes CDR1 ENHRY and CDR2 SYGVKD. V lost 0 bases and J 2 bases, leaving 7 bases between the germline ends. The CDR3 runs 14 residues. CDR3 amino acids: CAISESGGNTEAFF. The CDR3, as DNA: TGTGCCATCAGTGAGTCAGGGGGAAACACTGAAGCTTTCTTT.

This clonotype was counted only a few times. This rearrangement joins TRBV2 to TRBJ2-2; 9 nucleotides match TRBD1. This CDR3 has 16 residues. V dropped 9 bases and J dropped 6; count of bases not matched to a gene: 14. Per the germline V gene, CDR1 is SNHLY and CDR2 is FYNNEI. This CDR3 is CASDPGQGRDAGELFF. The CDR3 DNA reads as TGTGCCAGTGACCCGGGACAGGGTCGGGATGCCGGGGAGCTGTTTTTT.

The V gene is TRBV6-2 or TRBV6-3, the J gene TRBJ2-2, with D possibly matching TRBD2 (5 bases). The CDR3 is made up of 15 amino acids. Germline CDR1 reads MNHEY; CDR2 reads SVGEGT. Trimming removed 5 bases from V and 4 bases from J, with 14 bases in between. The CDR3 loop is CASSDIDYTTGELFF. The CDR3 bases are TGTGCCAGCAGTGATATAGACTACACCACCGGGGAGCTGTTTTTT.

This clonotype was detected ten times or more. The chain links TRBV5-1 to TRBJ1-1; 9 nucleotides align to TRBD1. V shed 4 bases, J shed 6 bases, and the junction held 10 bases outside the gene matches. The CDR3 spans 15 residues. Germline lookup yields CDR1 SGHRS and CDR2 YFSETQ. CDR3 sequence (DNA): TGCGCCAGCAGCAAACAGGGGGCGGCAGTTTCTGAAGCTTTCTTT. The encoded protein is CASSKQGAAVSEAFF.

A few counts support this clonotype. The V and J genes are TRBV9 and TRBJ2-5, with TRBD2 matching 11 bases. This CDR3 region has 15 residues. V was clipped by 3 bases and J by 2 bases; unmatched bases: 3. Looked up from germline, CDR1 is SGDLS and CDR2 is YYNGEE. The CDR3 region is CASSASGGPQETQYF. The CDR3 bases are TGTGCCAGCAGCGCTAGCGGGGGGCCACAAGAGACCCAGTACTTC.

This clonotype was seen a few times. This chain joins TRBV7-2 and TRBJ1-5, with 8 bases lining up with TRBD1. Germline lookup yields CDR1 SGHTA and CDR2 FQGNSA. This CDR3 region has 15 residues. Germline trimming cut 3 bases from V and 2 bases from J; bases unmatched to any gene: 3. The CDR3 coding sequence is TGTGCCAGCAGCTTTCGGACAGGGCGCAATCAGCCCCAGCATTTT. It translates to CASSFRTGRNQPQHF.